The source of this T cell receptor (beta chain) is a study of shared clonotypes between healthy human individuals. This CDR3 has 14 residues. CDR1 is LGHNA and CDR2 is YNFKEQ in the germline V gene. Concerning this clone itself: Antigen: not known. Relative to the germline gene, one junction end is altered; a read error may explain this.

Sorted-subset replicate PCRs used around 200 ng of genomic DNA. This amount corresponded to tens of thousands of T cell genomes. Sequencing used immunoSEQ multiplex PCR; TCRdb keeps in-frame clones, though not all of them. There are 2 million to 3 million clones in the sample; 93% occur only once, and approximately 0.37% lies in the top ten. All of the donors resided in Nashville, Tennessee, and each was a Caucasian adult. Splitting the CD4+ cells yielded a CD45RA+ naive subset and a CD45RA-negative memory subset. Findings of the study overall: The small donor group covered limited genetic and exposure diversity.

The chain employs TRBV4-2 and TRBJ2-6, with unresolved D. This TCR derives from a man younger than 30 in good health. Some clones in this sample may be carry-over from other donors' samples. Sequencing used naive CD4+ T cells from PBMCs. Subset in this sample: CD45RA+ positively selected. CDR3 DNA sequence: TGTGCCAGCAGCCAAGCTCAGACCACTTCCGTACCGGCTTTC. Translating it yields CASSQAQTTSVPAF.